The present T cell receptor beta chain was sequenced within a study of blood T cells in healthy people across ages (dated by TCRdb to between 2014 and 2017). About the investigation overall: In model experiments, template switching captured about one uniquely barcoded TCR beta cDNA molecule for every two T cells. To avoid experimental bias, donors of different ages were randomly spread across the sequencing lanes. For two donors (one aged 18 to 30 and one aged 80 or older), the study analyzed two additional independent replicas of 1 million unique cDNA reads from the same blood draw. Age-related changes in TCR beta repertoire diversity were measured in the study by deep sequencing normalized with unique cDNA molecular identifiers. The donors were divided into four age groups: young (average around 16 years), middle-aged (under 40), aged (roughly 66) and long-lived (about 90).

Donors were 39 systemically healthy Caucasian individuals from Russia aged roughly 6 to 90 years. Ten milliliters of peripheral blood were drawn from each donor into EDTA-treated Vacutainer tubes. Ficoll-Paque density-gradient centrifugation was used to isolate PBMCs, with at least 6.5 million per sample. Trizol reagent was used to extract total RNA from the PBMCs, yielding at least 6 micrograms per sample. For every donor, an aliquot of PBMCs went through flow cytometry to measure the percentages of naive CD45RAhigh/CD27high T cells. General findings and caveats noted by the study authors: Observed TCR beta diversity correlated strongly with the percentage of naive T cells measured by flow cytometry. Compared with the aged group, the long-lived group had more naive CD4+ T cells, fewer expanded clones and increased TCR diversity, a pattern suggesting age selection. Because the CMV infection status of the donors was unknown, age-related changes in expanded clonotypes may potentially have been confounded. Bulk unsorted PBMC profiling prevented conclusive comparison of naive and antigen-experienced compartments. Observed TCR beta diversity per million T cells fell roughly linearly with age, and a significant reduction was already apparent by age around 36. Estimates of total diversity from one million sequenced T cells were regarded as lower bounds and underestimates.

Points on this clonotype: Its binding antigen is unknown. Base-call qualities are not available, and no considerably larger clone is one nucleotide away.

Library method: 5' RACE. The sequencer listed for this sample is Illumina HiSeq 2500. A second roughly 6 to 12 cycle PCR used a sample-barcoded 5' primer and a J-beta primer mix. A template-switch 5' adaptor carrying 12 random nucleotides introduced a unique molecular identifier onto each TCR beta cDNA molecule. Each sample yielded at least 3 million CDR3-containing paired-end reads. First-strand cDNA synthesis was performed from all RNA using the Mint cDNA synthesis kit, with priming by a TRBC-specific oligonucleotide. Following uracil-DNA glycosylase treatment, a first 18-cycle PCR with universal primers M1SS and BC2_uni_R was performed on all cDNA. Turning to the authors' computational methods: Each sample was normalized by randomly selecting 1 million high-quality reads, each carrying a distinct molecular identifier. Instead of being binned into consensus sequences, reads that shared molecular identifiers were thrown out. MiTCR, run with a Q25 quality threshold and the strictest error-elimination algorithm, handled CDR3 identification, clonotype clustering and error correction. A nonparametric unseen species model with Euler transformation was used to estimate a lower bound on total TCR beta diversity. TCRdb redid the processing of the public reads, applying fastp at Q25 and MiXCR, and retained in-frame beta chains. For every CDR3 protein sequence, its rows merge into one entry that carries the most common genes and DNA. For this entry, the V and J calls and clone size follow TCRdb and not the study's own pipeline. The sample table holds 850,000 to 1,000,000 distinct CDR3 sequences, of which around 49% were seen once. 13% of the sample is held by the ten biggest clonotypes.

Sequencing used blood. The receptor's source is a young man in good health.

CDR3 sequence: CASSENSGQQETQYF. The nucleotides are TGTGCCAGCAGTGAAAATTCGGGACAGCAAGAGACCCAGTACTTC. This chain is built from TRBV6-1 and TRBJ2-5; TRBD1 lines up with 7 middle nucleotides. As encoded in the germline V gene, CDR1 is MNHNS while CDR2 is SASEGT. The CDR3, from cysteine to phenylalanine, totals 15 residues. Only the CDR3 portion is preserved as DNA: 45 bases, with reading frame beginning at the first base. V is pruned by 2 bases and J by 2 bases, leaving 5 bases of the junction without a gene match.